A selection of T cell receptor beta chains follows, all from one sample in a study of PD-1 blockade in classical Hodgkin lymphoma. Clones were read by immunoSEQ multiplex PCR, and TCRdb kept only the in-frame ones, dropping some. Of 89,000 or so clones in the sample, around 90% were seen once. Sequencing was performed on peripheral blood mononuclear cells (PBMCs), taken before the second cycle of nivolumab. Receptors originate from a human donor with classical Hodgkin lymphoma. Both conserved end residues are part of each CDR3. The order of the fields is J gene, D gene, V gene, CDR3 DNA, CDR3 protein. The D gene is left open where the match is weak.

>TRBJ2-1|-|TRBV27
TGTGCCAGCAGCGGCTCCGGGAGGCAGGGGGCGTTGAGCTCCTACAATGAGCAGTTCTTC
CASSGSGRQGALSSYNEQFF
>TRBJ2-7|-|TRBV28
TGTGCCAGCAGTTTAGTTCCCCTACTGGAGGGGCAGTACTTC
CASSLVPLLEGQYF
>TRBJ2-1|TRBD2|TRBV6-4
TGTGCCAGCAGTGACTCTGGGACTAGCGGATCCTACAATGAGCAGTTCTTC
CASSDSGTSGSYNEQFF
>TRBJ1-3|TRBD1|TRBV6-1
TGTGCCACCCAGGGGACAGCTGGAAACACCATATATTTT
CATQGTAGNTIYF
>TRBJ1-4|-|TRBV5-8
TGTGCCAGCAGCTTGAGGGGGGCAGGGGCCTATAATGAAAAACTGTTTTTT
CASSLRGAGAYNEKLFF
>TRBJ2-2|-|TRBV11-3
TGTGCCAGCAGCTTAGATGGAGGACTCGCCAACACCGGGGAGCTGTTTTTT
CASSLDGGLANTGELFF
>TRBJ2-7|TRBD2|TRBV5-1
TGCGCCAGCAGCTTGGGTCTAGCGGCCCTACCGGAGCAGTACTTC
CASSLGLAALPEQYF
>TRBJ2-5|-|TRBV15
TGTGCCACCAGGGGGCGTTTGGGCCAAGAGACCCAGTACTTC
CATRGRLGQETQYF
>TRBJ2-2|TRBD2|TRBV7-9
TGTGCCAGCAGATCCGGGACTAGCGGGACTCAGAACACCGGGGAGCTGTTTTTT
CASRSGTSGTQNTGELFF
>TRBJ1-1|-|TRBV11-1
TGTGCCAGCAGCTTAAAGGGAGAGAACACTGAAGCTTTCTTT
CASSLKGENTEAFF